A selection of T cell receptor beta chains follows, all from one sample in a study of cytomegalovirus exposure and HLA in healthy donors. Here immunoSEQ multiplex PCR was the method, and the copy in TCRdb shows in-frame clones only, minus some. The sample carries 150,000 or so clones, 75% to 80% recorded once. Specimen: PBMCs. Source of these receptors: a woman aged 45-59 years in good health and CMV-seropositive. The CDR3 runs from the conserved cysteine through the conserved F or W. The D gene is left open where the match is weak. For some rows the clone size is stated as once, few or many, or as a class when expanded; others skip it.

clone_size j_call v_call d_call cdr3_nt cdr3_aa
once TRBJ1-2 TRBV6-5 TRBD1 TGTGCCAGCAGTTACGGGGACAGGGGAGCAAACGGCTACACCTTC CASSYGDRGANGYTF
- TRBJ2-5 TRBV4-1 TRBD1 TGCGCCAGCGGGGACAGGCTAGGAGAGACCCAGTACTTC CASGDRLGETQYF
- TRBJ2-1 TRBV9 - TGTGCCAGCAGCGAGGGGCCCAATGAGCAGTTCTTC CASSEGPNEQFF
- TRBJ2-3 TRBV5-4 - TGTGCCAGCAGCTTGATGCCGGGGGCTAGCGGACTCACAGATACGCAGTATTTT CASSLMPGASGLTDTQYF
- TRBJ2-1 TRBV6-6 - TGTGCCAGCAGTTACCCTGCGGGGATTGAGCAGTTCTTC CASSYPAGIEQFF
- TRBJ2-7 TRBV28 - TGTGCCAGCAGCTCGACAGGAACCTACGAGCAGTACTTC CASSSTGTYEQYF
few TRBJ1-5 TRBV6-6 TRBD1 TGTGCCAGCAGTTACTCGACAGGGGACAATCAGCCCCAGCATTTT CASSYSTGDNQPQHF
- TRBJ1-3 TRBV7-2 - TGTGCCAGCAGCGTACAGGGAAACACCATATATTTT CASSVQGNTIYF
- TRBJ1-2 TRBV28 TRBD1 TGTGCCAGCAGTTCCCGGGACAGGGGGCTCTATGGCTACACCTTC CASSSRDRGLYGYTF
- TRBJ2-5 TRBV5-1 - TGCGCCAGCAGCTCCTCGTACCAAGAGACCCAGTACTTC CASSSSYQETQYF
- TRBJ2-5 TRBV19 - TGTGCCAGTAGTATAAGGTGGGGGCCTGAGACCCAGTACTTC CASSIRWGPETQYF
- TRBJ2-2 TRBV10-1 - TGCGCCAGCAGTGAGGTGGCTCTCGCCGGGGAGCTGTTTTTT CASSEVALAGELFF
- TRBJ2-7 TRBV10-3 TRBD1 TGTGCCATCAGTGAGTCGCGGACAGGGGGATACGAGCAGTACTTC CAISESRTGGYEQYF
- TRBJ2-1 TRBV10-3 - TGTGCCATCTCCCCGGGAATGCCATCAGAGCAGTTCTTC CAISPGMPSEQFF